This paragraph reports one T cell receptor beta chain. Its antigen is not known. The CDR3 is 14 amino acids. The germline V and J ends were trimmed by 7 bases and 8 bases, with 19 bases remaining between them. The germline V gene encodes CDR1 SGHDT and CDR2 YYEEEE. This sample stems from a study of cytomegalovirus exposure and HLA in healthy donors. Study-level background: When fewer than 500 donors were genotyped, roughly four fifths of them were found to fall in the Caucasian-associated ancestry cluster.

Vbeta (60) and Jbeta (13) primers were used in the PCR. Assay: immunoSEQ multiplex PCR; the TCRdb copy retains only in-frame clones and omits some. The sample lists around 120,000 clones; about 80% were seen once. The study's findings and limits: Most TCR sequences were rare, but some public TCRs occurred in many donors. Listed as cytomegalovirus-associated were 150 or so TCR beta chains. TCR beta sequences reportedly predicted most subjects' HLA-A and HLA-B alleles accurately.

The specimen was PBMCs. This clonotype originated in a young man in good health and CMV-seronegative. The V and J genes are TRBV5-6 and TRBJ1-5, with D possibly TRBD1 on 5 matching bases. The CDR3 here is CASAHSLGGEPQHF. The CDR3, as DNA: TGTGCCAGCGCCCACTCGTTAGGAGGGGAGCCCCAGCATTTT.